What follows are 10 T cell receptor beta chains derived from one specimen sequenced in a study of cytomegalovirus exposure and HLA in healthy donors. It was with 60 Vbeta and 13 Jbeta primers that the PCR ran. The protocol was immunoSEQ multiplex PCR, while the TCRdb copy is restricted to in-frame clones and leaves out a portion. The sample carries approximately 170,000 clones, roughly 80% recorded once. The sequencing sample was made of PBMCs. The origin of the receptors is a male donor in good health and CMV-seronegative.

J is TRBJ2-1 and V is TRBV28, with 14 bases identical to TRBD2. The CDR3 length is 21 residues. With 5 bases clipped from V and 0 bases from J, the junction kept 15 bases outside the gene matches. Per germline, CDR1 MDHEN and CDR2 SYDVKM. This CDR3 is CASSLTGTSGRWGSSYNEQFF. The CDR3 DNA reads TGTGCCAGCAGTCTAACCGGGACTAGCGGGAGATGGGGCAGCTCCTACAATGAGCAGTTCTTC.

The chain links TRBV5-1 to TRBJ2-7, with 9 nucleotides matching TRBD2. The CDR3 is made up of 15 amino acids. Germline values: CDR1 SGHRS, CDR2 YFSETQ. V trimming: 4 bases; J trimming: 3 bases; junction bases outside the gene matches: 8. CDR3 coding DNA: TGCGCCAGCAGCCCAGGGGCTAGCGGGGACTACGAGCAGTACTTC. This gives the protein CASSPGASGDYEQYF.

This clone was seen more than once but under ten times. The rearrangement uses TRBV29-1 and TRBJ1-5, with D hard to call. This CDR3 is built from 12 residues. Germline V gene lookup returns CDR1 SQVTM and CDR2 ANQGSEA. V was clipped by 4 bases and J by 0 bases, with 4 bases between them. The chain's CDR3 is CSVGSSNQPQHF. CDR3 nucleotide sequence: TGCAGCGTTGGCAGTAGCAATCAGCCCCAGCATTTT.

The chain joins TRBV7-2 to TRBJ2-7; D gene uncertain. Germline V gene sequence: CDR1 SGHTA, CDR2 FQGNSA. Trimming took off 4 bases at V and 8 bases at J, with 12 bases between the two ends. This CDR3 contains 12 residues. This chain's CDR3 is CASSSSRSKQYF. CDR3 nucleotides: TGTGCCAGCAGCTCCTCTAGGTCAAAGCAGTACTTC.

This sequence joins TRBV4-3 and TRBJ2-1; no clear D gene. This CDR3 has 16 amino acids. Between the trimmed V and J ends, which lost 0 bases and 2 bases, there was a span of 11 bases. The V gene's germline CDR1 is LGHNA and CDR2 YSLEER. In nucleotides, the CDR3 is TGCGCCAGCAGCCAAGATTCCCCAGTTCCCTACAATGAGCAGTTCTTC. Its protein product is CASSQDSPVPYNEQFF.

This clone was seen a handful of times. The chain is built from TRBV5-4 and TRBJ2-2; D possibly corresponds to TRBD1 (6 bases). CDR1 and CDR2 (germline): SGHNT, YYREEE (reference sequence). The CDR3 is made up of 15 amino acids. The V end lost 4 bases, the J end lost 5 bases, and 15 bases lay between the germline ends. The CDR3 loop is CASSRDTSVTGELFF. The CDR3 region has the DNA TGTGCCAGCAGCAGGGACACGTCGGTTACCGGGGAGCTGTTTTTT.

The rearrangement links TRBV19 to TRBJ1-4, with 9 bases lining up with TRBD1. In germline, CDR1 is LNHDA, CDR2 SQIVND (reference sequence). V was clipped by 5 bases and J by 8 bases; unmatched bases: 9. This CDR3 contains 15 residues. The CDR3 bases are TGTGCCAGTAGTGCCGGACAGGGGAGTTGGGAAAAACTGTTTTTT. It specifies CASSAGQGSWEKLFF. Full variable domain (missing parts from reference TRBV19 and TRBJ1-4): DGGITQSPKYLFRKEGQNVTLSCEQNLNHDAMYWYRQDPGQGLRLIYYSQIVNDFQKGDIAEGYSVSREKKESFPLTVTSAQKNPTAFYLCASSAGQGSWEKLFFGSGTQLSVL.

The chain links TRBV5-1 to TRBJ2-3; TRBD2 might be the D (5 bases). The CDR3 length is 15 residues. Germline V CDR1 and CDR2: SGHRS, YFSETQ. V was pared by 0 bases and J by 4 bases, with 12 bases between. In DNA, the CDR3 is TGCGCCAGCAGCTTGGTATTTCGGGGTCCAGATACGCAGTATTTT. Protein: CASSLVFRGPDTQYF.

This clone was counted once. The chain is built from TRBV7-9 and TRBJ2-1; 13 nucleotides align to TRBD2. Germline V gene lookup returns CDR1 SEHNR and CDR2 FQNEAQ (reference sequence). This CDR3 spans 16 amino acids. Unmatched junction bases numbered 7, after V lost 4 bases and J lost 7 bases. CDR3 bases: TGTGCCAGCAGCTATACTAGCGGGAGGGTGGGAAATGAGCAGTTCTTC. The encoded protein is CASSYTSGRVGNEQFF. The variable domain in full, with the rest retrieved from reference TRBV7-9 and TRBJ2-1, is DTGVSQNPRHKITKRGQNVTFRCDPISEHNRLYWYRQTLGQGPEFLTYFQNEAQLEKSRLLSDRFSAERPKGSFSTLEIQRTEQGDSAMYLCASSYTSGRVGNEQFFGPGTRLTVL.

The chain carries TRBV4-3 and TRBJ2-5; 12 bases align to TRBD2. Germline CDR1 LGHNA, CDR2 YSLEER. V dropped 1 base and J dropped 3; count of bases not matched to a gene: 0. This CDR3 comprises 15 residues. This CDR3 reads CASSQGTSGKETQYF. The CDR3 DNA follows: TGCGCCAGCAGCCAAGGGACTAGCGGGAAAGAGACCCAGTACTTC.